A single sample gave rise to the 8 T cell receptor beta chains below, sequenced in a study of T cell changes during pregnancy in multiple sclerosis. This table comes from immunoSEQ multiplex PCR, and its TCRdb copy is limited to in-frame clones, with some not included. Among 65,000 to 85,000 clones, over 90% were seen once, and the ten largest hold roughly 0.29%. This specimen consisted of CD4+ T cells from peripheral blood mononuclear cells, obtained after pregnancy. The receptors stem from a female donor with multiple sclerosis, enrolled in a pregnancy study.

This clone was observed a single time. The V and J genes are TRBV18 and TRBJ2-3, with D perhaps TRBD2 (6 bases). The V end lost 4 bases, the J end lost 1 base, and 9 bases lay between the germline ends. The CDR3 loop spans 14 amino acids. The V gene's germline CDR1 is KGHSH and CDR2 LQKENI. The CDR3 nucleotides are TGTGCCAGCTCACGATCGGGGGGCACAGATACGCAGTATTTT. Translation: CASSRSGGTDTQYF.

This chain links TRBV18 with TRBJ1-1; D not certain. Trimming took off 2 bases at V and 5 bases at J, with 6 bases between the two ends. This CDR3 contains 12 residues. The V gene's germline CDR1 is KGHSH and CDR2 LQKENI. CDR3 sequence: CASSPTRTEAFF. In DNA form, the CDR3 reads TGTGCCAGCTCACCAACGAGGACTGAAGCTTTCTTT.

The chain recombines TRBV23-1 with TRBJ2-2; perhaps TRBD2 as D (5 bases). TRBV23-1 is an open reading frame whose function is uncertain. CDR3 length equals 18 residues. V shed 0 bases and J shed 3 bases, with 17 bases lying between them. This CDR3 reads CASSQSNGPVGDTGELFF. CDR3 DNA: TGCGCCAGCAGTCAATCGAATGGGCCGGTCGGGGACACCGGGGAGCTGTTTTTT.

This clone was observed once. The chain has TRBV28 and TRBJ2-7; 10 bases line up with TRBD2. The germline CDR1 and CDR2 sequences are MDHEN and SYDVKM. Trimming at V came to 6 bases and at J to 4 bases, leaving 9 bases not matched to a gene. The CDR3 is made up of 15 amino acids. The DNA for the CDR3 is TGTGCCAGCAGCTCCGTAGCGGGAGGAAAATACGAGCAGTACTTC. Translated, it gives CASSSVAGGKYEQYF.

This sequence joins TRBV27 and TRBJ2-7; 7 bases map to TRBD2. Germline trimming cut 0 bases from V and 3 bases from J; bases unmatched to any gene: 8. Germline CDR1 reads MNHEY; CDR2 reads SMNVEV (reference sequence). The CDR3 contains 16 residues. Here the CDR3 reads CASSLSRPGGGYEQYF. The DNA of the CDR3 is TGTGCCAGCAGTTTATCTCGTCCGGGGGGAGGCTACGAGCAGTACTTC.

The genes are TRBV18 and TRBJ2-1; D may be TRBD2 (6 bases). The CDR3 contains 14 residues. Per the germline V gene, CDR1 is KGHSH and CDR2 is LQKENI. Trimming removed 3 bases at V and 4 bases at J, with 10 bases between. CDR3 sequence reads: CASSPVREYNEQFF. CDR3 in DNA: TGTGCCAGCTCACCTGTTCGGGAGTACAATGAGCAGTTCTTC.

V is TRBV18 and J is TRBJ1-2, with D tentatively TRBD1 (5 bases). Per the germline V gene, CDR1 is KGHSH and CDR2 is LQKENI. The CDR3 totals 13 residues. The germline V and J ends were trimmed by 2 bases and 8 bases, with 12 bases remaining between them. The CDR3 loop reads CASSPRGDGGYTF. DNA for the CDR3: TGTGCCAGCTCACCAAGGGGCGACGGGGGCTACACCTTC. Filled out from reference TRBV18 and TRBJ1-2, the complete variable domain reads NAGVMQNPRHLVRRRGQEARLRCSPMKGHSHVYWYRQLPEEGLKFMVYLQKENIIDESGMPKERFSAEFPKEGPSILRIQQVVRGDSAAYFCASSPRGDGGYTFGSGTRLTVV.

V usage is TRBV5-1 and J usage is TRBJ2-1; 13 positions match TRBD2. V lost 4 bases to trimming and J lost 8 bases; unmatched junction nucleotides: 6. The CDR3 is 15 residues long. Germline V CDR1 and CDR2: SGHRS, YFSETQ. The CDR3 loop reads CASSGLAGDGDEQFF. The CDR3 DNA sequence: TGCGCCAGCAGCGGACTAGCGGGAGATGGCGATGAGCAGTTCTTC. Full variable domain (outside the CDR3, taken from reference TRBV5-1 and TRBJ2-1): KAGVTQTPRYLIKTRGQQVTLSCSPISGHRSVSWYQQTPGQGLQFLFEYFSETQRNKGNFPGRFSGRQFSNSRSEMNVSTLELGDSALYLCASSGLAGDGDEQFFGPGTRLTVL.